This is a list of T cell receptor beta chains from one sample in a study of cytomegalovirus exposure and HLA in healthy donors. Method: immunoSEQ multiplex PCR; TCRdb's copy keeps in-frame clones and lacks some. Seen here are about 130,000 clones, 70% to 85% observed once, and the top ten hold 1.3% to 1.5%. The sample consisted of PBMCs. These receptors all come from a female donor in good health and CMV-seronegative. CDR3s include the opening cysteine and the closing phenylalanine or tryptophan. D genes are given only for firm matches. Expanded clones are given a class, and other clones once, few, many or no size at all.

v_call,j_call,cdr3_length,clone_size,d_call,cdr3_nt,cdr3_aa
TRBV5-4,TRBJ1-1,16,.,TRBD1,TGTGCCAGCAGCTGGGTCCCTCGGGACAGGGAATTCGAAGCTTTCTTT,CASSWVPRDREFEAFF
TRBV6-6,TRBJ2-3,13,.,TRBD2,TGTGCCAGCAGTTACTCGGGAGGGTGGACGCAGTATTTT,CASSYSGGWTQYF
TRBV2,TRBJ2-6,14,.,.,TGTGCCAGCAGCACTAGCTCTGGGGCCAACGTCCTGACTTTC,CASSTSSGANVLTF
TRBV9,TRBJ1-2,13,few,.,TGTGCCAGCAGCGTAGGGTCGGGGGGTGGCTACACCTTC,CASSVGSGGGYTF
TRBV4-2,TRBJ2-3,13,.,.,TGTGCCAGCAGCCAAGATGGGGGGAGGTCGGAGTATTTT,CASSQDGGRSEYF
TRBV19,TRBJ2-7,13,.,.,TGTGCCAGTAACGGGGTTGTTGGCTACGAGCAGTACTTC,CASNGVVGYEQYF
TRBV27,TRBJ2-3,15,.,.,TGTGCCAGCAGTCCCTCTAGTGGGAGCACAGATACGCAGTATTTT,CASSPSSGSTDTQYF
TRBV5-4,TRBJ2-5,13,.,.,TGTGCCAGCAGAACCCCGCAGGGGGAGACCCAGTACTTC,CASRTPQGETQYF
TRBV19,TRBJ1-1,14,.,TRBD1,TGTGCCAGTAGTATTGGCGGCCAGGGGGCTGAAGCTTTCTTT,CASSIGGQGAEAFF
TRBV25-1,TRBJ1-6,15,.,.,TGTGCCAGCAGTGAACCAGGGGTGGGGAATTCACCCCTCCACTTT,CASSEPGVGNSPLHF
TRBV29-1,TRBJ2-7,13,.,TRBD1,TGCAGCGTCTGGGACAGCCGTACCTACGAGCAGTACTTC,CSVWDSRTYEQYF
TRBV27,TRBJ1-6,17,.,TRBD1,TGTGCCAGCAGTTTCTCGCCGACAGGGGGTGATAATTCACCCCTCCACTTT,CASSFSPTGGDNSPLHF
TRBV6-1,TRBJ1-1,13,.,.,TGTGCCAGCAGTGAACAGTTGAACACTGAAGCTTTCTTT,CASSEQLNTEAFF
TRBV5-1,TRBJ2-5,15,.,TRBD1,TGCGCCAGCAGCTCTACAGGGGGCTACCAAGAGACCCAGTACTTC,CASSSTGGYQETQYF
TRBV28,TRBJ1-5,16,.,.,TGTGCCTCTCCCCAACATGACTCCCCTAGCAATCAGCCCCAGCATTTT,CASPQHDSPSNQPQHF
TRBV7-2,TRBJ1-2,14,.,.,TGTGCCAGCAGCTTAGAGCGTCAGGGGACTGGCTACACCTTC,CASSLERQGTGYTF
TRBV5-4,TRBJ2-1,20,few,TRBD2,TGTGCCAGCAGCCACGTCGGTGGGACTAGCGGGAGGCGGACCTACAATGAGCAGTTCTTC,CASSHVGGTSGRRTYNEQFF